The clone carrying this T cell receptor (beta chain) was detected many times. The data were obtained in a study of neurological immune-mediated disorders. From the 5' RACE reads, TCRdb called clonotypes with MiXCR, one entry per CDR3 protein. The data contain 60,000 or so distinct CDR3 sequences, more than 3% of them singletons. CDR3 size: 14 residues. V was pared by 2 bases and J by 5 bases, with 10 bases between. From germline, CDR1 is MNHEY and CDR2 SMNVEV (reference sequence). Sample: PBMCs. The origin of this receptor is an older woman with multiple sclerosis. The chain employs TRBV27 and TRBJ1-5; tentative D call: TRBD1 (5 bases). CDR3 in amino acids: CASSLTGADQPQHF. CDR3 sequence (DNA): TGTGCCAGCAGTTTAACTGGGGCGGATCAGCCCCAGCATTTT.